One and the same sample provided the 25 T cell receptor beta chains below, sequenced in a study of technical replicates of blood from several donors. Only in-frame clones appear in the TCRdb table, and some are missing; sequencing was by immunoSEQ multiplex PCR. This table has tens of thousands of clones, around nine tenths appearing once. Sequencing input: PBMCs. The source is a human donor in good health. Some clones in this sample may be carry-over from other donors' samples.

This clone was found a few times. The rearrangement uses TRBV14 and TRBJ2-1; TRBD2 agrees at 11 bases. This CDR3 is 15 amino acids long. The V segment lost 0 bases and the J segment 12 bases; nucleotides outside the gene matches: 7. CDR1 is SGHDN and CDR2 is FVKESK in the germline V gene. CDR3 protein: CASSQDLLAGGVQFF. The CDR3, as DNA: TGTGCCAGCAGCCAAGATCTGCTAGCGGGGGGTGTGCAGTTCTTC.

The rearrangement joins TRBV5-6 to TRBJ2-7; D possibly corresponds to TRBD1 (6 bases). Trimming pared 4 bases from V and 3 bases from J, leaving 14 bases between. The germline gives CDR1 SGHDT, CDR2 YYEEEE. The CDR3 has 14 amino acids. The CDR3 region is CASSPGVGVYEQYF. The DNA for the CDR3 is TGTGCCAGCAGCCCAGGGGTAGGTGTCTACGAGCAGTACTTC. The whole variable domain, remainder taken from reference TRBV5-6 and TRBJ2-7, is DAGVTQSPTHLIKTRGQQVTLRCSPKSGHDTVSWYQQALGQGPQFIFQYYEEEERQRGNFPDRFSGHQFPNYSSELNVNALLLGDSALYLCASSPGVGVYEQYFGPGTRLTVT.

For the CDR3, the DNA is TGTGCCAGCAGCTTAGTGCCGCCCCGGGTGTACTTC. Amino acid sequence: CASSLVPPRVYF. This rearrangement joins TRBV11-2 to TRBJ2-7, with D hard to call. Trimming took 1 base from V and 12 from J, leaving 13 bases between them. The germline CDR1 and CDR2 sequences are SGHAT and FQNNGV. This CDR3 comprises 12 residues.

The chain combines TRBV19 with TRBJ2-1; D gene uncertain. Germline-derived CDR1 and CDR2 are LNHDA and SQIVND (reference sequence). V was cut by 3 bases and J by 4 bases, with 4 bases left in between. The CDR3 consists of 12 residues. In DNA, the CDR3 is TGTGCCAGTAGTATGGAGTACAATGAGCAGTTCTTC. Translated, it gives CASSMEYNEQFF.

The rearrangement uses TRBV5-4 and TRBJ2-3, with a tentative D call TRBD1 (5 bases). The CDR3 runs to 14 residues. Per germline, CDR1 SGHNT and CDR2 YYREEE (reference sequence). V was cut by 4 bases and J by 2 bases, with 11 bases left in between. The CDR3, as DNA: TGTGCCAGCAGCCAAAGACAGTACACAGATACGCAGTATTTT. It specifies CASSQRQYTDTQYF.

The rearrangement joins TRBV5-1 to TRBJ1-2; perhaps TRBD1 as D (6 bases). The length of the CDR3 is 14 residues. V lost 0 bases, J lost 8 bases, and 14 bases lay in between. The germline gives CDR1 SGHRS, CDR2 YFSETQ. This CDR3 is CASSLGQHQGGYTF. Here the CDR3 DNA reads TGCGCCAGCAGCTTGGGACAGCACCAGGGGGGCTACACCTTC.

This rearrangement joins TRBV7-3 to TRBJ2-1; 12 nucleotides align to TRBD2. Germline assignment: CDR1 SGHTA and CDR2 FQGTGA. V shed 5 bases and J 2 bases; nucleotides not matched to a gene: 7. This CDR3 comprises 17 residues. CDR3 nucleotide sequence: TGTGCCAGCAGCCAACCCGGACTAGCGGGAACCTACAATGAGCAGTTCTTC. The encoded protein is CASSQPGLAGTYNEQFF.

The sample holds one count of this clone. DNA for the CDR3: TGTGCCAGCAGCCGACAGGCCCGACAGATAGTAGTCGGCAATCAGCCCCAGCATTTT. Protein product: CASSRQARQIVVGNQPQHF. The rearrangement joins TRBV7-9 to TRBJ1-5; the D gene is possibly TRBD1 (6 bases). V lost 5 bases to trimming and J lost 2 bases, with 25 bases between them. Germline V gene lookup returns CDR1 SEHNR and CDR2 FQNEAQ (reference sequence). The CDR3 length is 19 residues.

This clone was detected only once. This chain connects TRBV29-1 to TRBJ2-1; TRBD2 aligns across 10 bases. The CDR3 has 14 amino acids. From germline, CDR1 is SQVTM and CDR2 ANQGSEA. The V and J ends lost 4 bases and 5 bases, in that order; junction bases with no gene match: 5. The DNA for the CDR3 is TGCAGCGTTGGAGCTAGCGGGAGTCACAATGAGCAGTTCTTC. Its translation is CSVGASGSHNEQFF.

This chain joins TRBV15 and TRBJ1-2, with 7 bases that match TRBD1. The CDR3 runs 14 residues. Trimming at V came to 3 bases and at J to 7 bases, leaving 8 bases not matched to a gene. CDR1 and CDR2 from the germline V gene are LNHNV and YYDKDF (reference sequence). The CDR3 DNA reads as TGTGCCACCAGCAGGGGTAGGACAGGCAGTGGCTACACCTTC. Protein: CATSRGRTGSGYTF.

This clone showed up just once. The chain couples TRBV7-3 to TRBJ2-3; 15 nucleotides align to TRBD2. Germline V lookup: CDR1 SGHTA, CDR2 FQGTGA. Trimming cost V 1 base and J 4 bases; bases outside gene matches: 6. The CDR3 has 18 amino acids. The CDR3 DNA is TGTGCCAGCAGCTTAATTGGGACTAGCGGGGGGATCGCAGATACGCAGTATTTT. Translating it yields CASSLIGTSGGIADTQYF. Full variable domain (outside the CDR3, taken from reference TRBV7-3 and TRBJ2-3): GAGVSQTPSNKVTEKGKYVELRCDPISGHTALYWYRQSLGQGPEFLIYFQGTGAADDSGLPNDRFFAVRPEGSVSTLKIQRTERGDSAVYLCASSLIGTSGGIADTQYFGPGTRLTVL.

The chain employs TRBV30 and TRBJ1-4; 9 positions match TRBD1. This CDR3 has 16 residues. The germline V gene encodes CDR1 GTSNPN and CDR2 SVGIG (reference sequence). After removal of 3 bases from V and 0 bases from J, the junction contained 5 bases not matched to a gene. CDR3 region: CAWSHGQGTTNEKLFF. DNA for the CDR3: TGTGCCTGGAGCCATGGACAGGGGACAACTAATGAAAAACTGTTTTTT.

This clone was counted once. The chain has TRBV9 and TRBJ2-3, with a tentative D call TRBD1 (7 bases). The ends were cut back, 1 base at V and 7 bases at J, with 16 bases in the middle. The CDR3 consists of 15 residues. Germline V gene sequence: CDR1 SGDLS, CDR2 YYNGEE. As DNA, the CDR3 is TGTGCCAGCAGCGTAAGGACAGGAGGGTATAATACGCAGTATTTT. It yields the protein CASSVRTGGYNTQYF.

The chain uses TRBV9 and TRBJ2-2; D gene unclear. The CDR3 extends over 16 amino acids. Germline V CDR1 and CDR2: SGDLS, YYNGEE. V gave up 0 bases and J gave up 5 bases, with 14 bases separating them. DNA of the CDR3: TGTGCCAGCAGCGTAGCTGGTGTACTCTATACCGGGGAGCTGTTTTTT. Translation: CASSVAGVLYTGELFF. Supplemented by reference TRBV9 and TRBJ2-2, the full variable domain reads DSGVTQTPKHLITATGQRVTLRCSPRSGDLSVYWYQQSLDQGLQFLIQYYNGEERAKGNILERFSAQQFPDLHSELNLSSLELGDSALYFCASSVAGVLYTGELFFGEGSRLTVL.

V and J are TRBV2 and TRBJ2-4; 8 positions agree with TRBD2. V dropped 1 base and J dropped 0; count of bases not matched to a gene: 5. The CDR3 is 17 amino acids. CDR1 is SNHLY and CDR2 is FYNNEI in the germline V gene. The CDR3 nucleotides are TGTGCCAGCAGTGAAGTTGTGGGACTAGTAGCCAAAAACATTCAGTACTTC. Translated, it gives CASSEVVGLVAKNIQYF.

The rearrangement links TRBV27 to TRBJ2-4; D gene uncertain. V lost 6 bases to trimming and J lost 9 bases, with 21 bases between them. CDR3 length equals 15 residues. Per the germline V gene, CDR1 is MNHEY and CDR2 is SMNVEV (reference sequence). The CDR3 DNA reads as TGTGCCAGCAGCGCCACTACGGGTCGGTTTTCCATTCAGTACTTC. Translation: CASSATTGRFSIQYF.

This sequence joins TRBV5-1 and TRBJ2-2, with TRBD2 matching 13 bases. In germline, CDR1 is SGHRS, CDR2 YFSETQ. This CDR3 has 16 amino acids. V shed 9 bases, J shed 6 bases, and the junction held 11 bases outside the gene matches. CDR3 sequence reads: CATRGLAGASSGELFF. The CDR3 DNA sequence: TGCGCCACCAGAGGACTAGCGGGAGCGTCTTCCGGGGAGCTGTTTTTT.

The chain couples TRBV5-1 to TRBJ2-5; 9 bases match TRBD2. The V gene's germline CDR1 is SGHRS and CDR2 YFSETQ. The CDR3 covers 15 residues. V lost 1 base, J lost 3 bases, and 4 bases stayed unmatched. CDR3 nucleotides: TGCGCCAGCAGCTTGAGGCCTAGCGGGGAAGAGACCCAGTACTTC. Translation: CASSLRPSGEETQYF.

The rearrangement joins TRBV30 to TRBJ2-3, with D unclear. This CDR3 region has 15 residues. Germline V gene lookup returns CDR1 GTSNPN and CDR2 SVGIG (reference sequence). V lost 1 base and J 4 bases, leaving 15 bases between the germline ends. The CDR3: CAWSELEAGADTQYF. In DNA, the CDR3 is TGTGCCTGGAGTGAATTAGAGGCCGGCGCAGATACGCAGTATTTT.

CDR3: CASSLRDGTDTQYF. The CDR3 bases are TGTGCCAGCAGCTTAAGAGATGGCACAGATACGCAGTATTTT. The chain carries TRBV11-3 and TRBJ2-3; no firm D call. This CDR3 is 14 amino acids long. Trimming stripped 2 bases from V and 1 base from J, with 7 bases between. The germline CDR1 and CDR2 sequences are SGHNT and YENEEA.

This chain links TRBV5-1 with TRBJ2-5; tentative D call: TRBD2 (6 bases). CDR3 length: 15 residues. Trimming pared 2 bases from V and 0 bases from J, leaving 11 bases between. Germline assignment: CDR1 SGHRS and CDR2 YFSETQ. CDR3 residues: CASSLDSGYQETQYF. CDR3 in DNA: TGCGCCAGCAGCTTAGACAGCGGGTACCAAGAGACCCAGTACTTC.

The rearrangement links TRBV4-1 to TRBJ1-3, with a possible D match to TRBD1 (6 bases). V was cut by 1 base and J by 1 base, with 14 bases left in between. The length of the CDR3 is 17 residues. Germline V gene data show CDR1 as MGHRA and CDR2 as YSYEKL. CDR3 coding DNA: TGCGCCAGCAGCCAAGGTAGGGGGGGCGCGTCTGGAAACACCATATATTTT. Its translation is CASSQGRGGASGNTIYF.

J is TRBJ2-5 and V is TRBV7-9; possibly TRBD2 for D (6 bases). The CDR3 loop spans 14 amino acids. With 5 bases removed from V and 5 bases from J, the gap between germline ends came to 15 bases. The germline gives CDR1 SEHNR, CDR2 FQNEAQ (reference sequence). The CDR3 DNA reads TGTGCCAGCAGCCGGGACTCTCTGGCGGAGACCCAGTACTTC. Translating gives CASSRDSLAETQYF. The complete variable domain, with remaining parts taken from reference TRBV7-9 and TRBJ2-5, reads DTGVSQNPRHKITKRGQNVTFRCDPISEHNRLYWYRQTLGQGPEFLTYFQNEAQLEKSRLLSDRFSAERPKGSFSTLEIQRTEQGDSAMYLCASSRDSLAETQYFGPGTRLLVL.

J is TRBJ2-5 and V is TRBV29-1, with 7 positions matching TRBD2. The better agreement between TRBJ2-7 and the DNA end casts doubt on the J call. Germline CDR1 is SQVTM and CDR2 is ANQGSEA. The CDR3 covers 14 residues. The CDR3 nucleotides are TGCAGCGCGCTAAACCAGGGAGGGTCCTACGAGCAGTACTTC. This translates into CSALNQGGSYEQYF.

V usage is TRBV7-8 and J usage is TRBJ2-2; D possibly corresponds to TRBD1 (6 bases). The CDR3 is 14 amino acids. Trimming removed 3 bases from V and 6 bases from J, with 11 bases in between. CDR1 is SGHVS and CDR2 is FQNEAQ in the germline V gene. CDR3 DNA sequence: TGTGCCAGCAGCTTTAACAGGGTCCCCGGGGAGCTGTTTTTT. Protein product: CASSFNRVPGELFF.